This T cell receptor (beta chain) was sequenced for a study of beta chain features in type 1 diabetes. Germline V gene sequence: CDR1 SGHRS, CDR2 YFSETQ. The CDR3 runs to 14 residues. With V trimmed by 4 bases and J by 6 bases, 5 bases remained unmatched. This clone turned up a few times. Its antigen is still unknown. Isolated RNA was reverse transcribed in full, so expressed TCRB transcripts were sequenced. Generated by immunoSEQ multiplex PCR, the TCRdb table keeps only in-frame clones and is missing some. The data hold 350,000 to 450,000 clones, with about 15% observed a single time. Study-level findings and limits: Within patients, naive, central memory and Treg TCRB repertoires seemed more similar than within healthy donors. Among type 1 diabetes patients, VDJ junctions had fewer insertions and more deletions.

This rearrangement joins TRBV5-1 to TRBJ2-2; TRBD1 matches at 8 bases. The source material was naive CD4+ T cells from blood. This TCR derives from a woman younger than 35 in good health. The DNA for the CDR3 is TGCGCCAGCAGCGTAGACAGGGGCCCCGGGGAGCTGTTTTTT. Its protein is CASSVDRGPGELFF.